This T cell receptor beta chain was retrieved from a study of CD8+CD57+ T cells in acquired aplastic anemia. Study as a whole: Roughly 3 ug was the average amount of DNA from sorted CD4+ and CD8+ cells.

Whole-study findings and limits: In common between the patients and the controls were approximately 30 CD8+ CDR3 sequences.

For CDR3 and TCR beta VDJ profiling, genomic DNA was the template used. Each CDR3 protein is one row after TCRdb ran MiXCR on the reads. The sample lists roughly 300,000 distinct CDR3 sequences, around 60% occurring once. Trimming pared 1 base from V and 11 bases from J, leaving 18 bases between. CDR3 length: 15 residues. Germline assignment: CDR1 SGHDN and CDR2 FVKESK. Of note for this clonotype: Its specificity is unknown. The CDR3 does not end in the conserved phenylalanine or tryptophan, so this is likely a read error.

The receptor's source is a human donor with severe aplastic anemia or a healthy control (not recorded which). The V gene is TRBV14, the J gene TRBJ1-3; D uncertain. Sequenced sample: sorted CD4+, CD8+, or CD8+CD57+ T cells (not recorded which) from PBMCs. The CDR3 DNA reads TGTGCCAGCAGCCAAGGTGCTGCGGTTGGAACCGCCATATATTCT. Residues: CASSQGAAVGTAIYS.